Each of the 9 T cell receptor beta chains below was sequenced from the same sample in a study of vaccination effects on CD4 cells after COVID-19. Clones were sequenced by immunoSEQ multiplex PCR, and TCRdb holds only the in-frame ones, with some missing. The table includes 35,000 to 40,000 clones, about 81% detected once. The culture ran for about eleven days before CD4+ T cells were isolated. These receptors' targets are unknown. Sequencing was performed on CD4+ T cells from PBMCs cultured without peptide, taken before COVID-19 vaccination. The receptors derive from a human donor who received a COVID-19 vaccine.

The V call is TRBV4-1, the J call TRBJ1-1; the D is unclear. This CDR3 has 17 residues. V was trimmed by 0 bases and J by 0 bases, leaving 14 bases between them. Germline CDR1 and CDR2: MGHRA and YSYEKL. The CDR3 bases are TGCGCCAGCAGCCAAGATAATATGGCACGGATGAACACTGAAGCTTTCTTT. This sequence encodes CASSQDNMARMNTEAFF.

V usage is TRBV6-5 and J usage is TRBJ2-2, with a possible D match to TRBD1 (7 bases). CDR3 length equals 13 residues. The V and J ends lost 6 bases and 9 bases respectively, with 14 bases between them. CDR1 and CDR2 from the germline V gene are MNHEY and SVGAGI. CDR3 region: CASSKTGRRELFF. The CDR3 bases are TGTGCCAGCAGCAAGACAGGGAGGAGGGAGCTGTTTTTT.

This chain joins TRBV7-2 and TRBJ1-6; D unresolved. The CDR3 sequence is 12 residues long. The germline V gene encodes CDR1 SGHTA and CDR2 FQGNSA. Trimming shortened V by 3 bases and J by 10 bases, and 7 bases separated the two germline ends. CDR3 loop: CASSFPGSPLHF. DNA for the CDR3: TGTGCCAGCAGCTTTCCGGGATCACCCCTCCACTTT.

The chain joins TRBV18 to TRBJ2-1; 8 positions match TRBD2. Germline V gives CDR1 KGHSH, CDR2 LQKENI. The V gene end was trimmed by 4 bases and the J gene end by 0 bases; junction bases not matched to a gene: 11. CDR3 length: 18 amino acids. The CDR3 protein is CASSLHGLAQSSYNEQFF. CDR3 nucleotide sequence: TGTGCCAGCTCACTACACGGACTAGCTCAGAGCTCCTACAATGAGCAGTTCTTC.

The V and J genes are TRBV6-1 and TRBJ2-4, with a weak D call TRBD1 (5 bases). V was pared by 2 bases and J by 9 bases, with 11 bases between. The germline V gene has CDR1 MNHNS and CDR2 SASEGT. The CDR3 extends over 13 amino acids. This CDR3 reads CASSEWRQGIQYF. In nucleotides, the CDR3 is TGTGCCAGCAGTGAATGGCGGCAGGGCATTCAGTACTTC.

This rearrangement joins TRBV27 to TRBJ2-1; 11 bases map to TRBD2. Per the germline V gene, CDR1 is MNHEY and CDR2 is SMNVEV (reference sequence). This CDR3 has 14 amino acids. Trimming removed 6 bases from V and 4 bases from J; junction bases left unmatched: 2. The CDR3 bases are TGTGCCAGCAGACTAGCGGGGGCGTACAATGAGCAGTTCTTC. Amino acids: CASRLAGAYNEQFF.

The genes are TRBV27 and TRBJ2-1; 14 nucleotides match TRBD2. V lost 3 bases, J lost 9 bases, and 16 bases stayed unmatched. The CDR3 runs to 19 residues. The germline CDR1 and CDR2 sequences are MNHEY and SMNVEV (reference sequence). CDR3 sequence (DNA): TGTGCCAGCAGTTTCTCCAACCCGACTAGCGGGGGGGCCGCAGGTGAGCAGTTCTTC. Protein sequence: CASSFSNPTSGGAAGEQFF.

The J gene is TRBJ2-2, the V gene TRBV5-1, with 9 bases that match TRBD1. The CDR3 runs 16 residues. CDR1 is SGHRS, CDR2 YFSETQ, per germline. With 3 bases clipped from V and 1 base from J, the junction kept 4 bases outside the gene matches. Here the CDR3 reads CASSWGQGVNTGELFF. The DNA for the CDR3 is TGCGCCAGCAGCTGGGGACAGGGCGTGAACACCGGGGAGCTGTTTTTT. The full variable domain, completed using reference TRBV5-1 and TRBJ2-2, is KAGVTQTPRYLIKTRGQQVTLSCSPISGHRSVSWYQQTPGQGLQFLFEYFSETQRNKGNFPGRFSGRQFSNSRSEMNVSTLELGDSALYLCASSWGQGVNTGELFFGEGSRLTVL.

This clone occurred once. The chain recombines TRBV7-8 with TRBJ2-2; 11 nucleotides align to TRBD2. Germline CDR1 SGHVS, CDR2 FQNEAQ. The V gene end was trimmed by 4 bases and the J gene end by 2 bases; junction bases not matched to a gene: 15. The CDR3 is 20 amino acids. This CDR3 reads CASSSRGLAGGRFNTGELFF. In DNA form, the CDR3 reads TGTGCCAGCAGCTCGAGAGGTCTAGCGGGGGGTCGATTCAACACCGGGGAGCTGTTTTTT.